The 13 T cell receptor beta chains given below trace back to one sample, sequenced in a study of blood T cell repertoires in COVID-19. Libraries were prepared by immunoSEQ multiplex PCR; TCRdb keeps only in-frame clonotypes and omits some of them. The sample includes 150,000 to 200,000 clones, about 79% of them seen just once. Sequencing was carried out using PBMCs or T cells enriched from blood (not recorded which). Receptors originate from a man aged 50 to 59 who had recovered from COVID-19.

This clone was observed a handful of times. The sample holds other DNA sequences that translate to the same CDR3. V and J are TRBV7-9 and TRBJ1-5; TRBD1 is a possible D gene (5 bases). V was cut by 2 bases and J by 0 bases, with 11 bases left in between. The CDR3 spans 16 residues. The germline V gene has CDR1 SEHNR and CDR2 FQNEAQ (reference sequence). The CDR3 region is CASSLQGQGSNQPQHF. CDR3 nucleotide sequence: TGTGCCAGCAGCTTACAGGGTCAGGGTAGCAATCAGCCCCAGCATTTT.

The CDR3 loop is CASSAPYEQYF. The CDR3 bases are TGTGCCAGCAGTGCGCCCTACGAGCAGTACTTC. V and J are TRBV28 and TRBJ2-7; D not resolved. The CDR3 loop spans 11 amino acids. Trimming cost V 5 bases and J 2 bases, with 4 bases left between them. The V gene's germline CDR1 is MDHEN and CDR2 SYDVKM.

The rearrangement links TRBV19 to TRBJ1-5, with D uncertain. This CDR3 spans 15 amino acids. V was pared by 7 bases and J by 5 bases, with 18 bases between. Germline V gene lookup returns CDR1 LNHDA and CDR2 SQIVND (reference sequence). CDR3 nucleotides: TGTGCCAGTATAGGTCCGGGTCAGCCCTATCAGCCCCAGCATTTT. Amino acid sequence: CASIGPGQPYQPQHF.

The genes are TRBV7-9 and TRBJ2-3; tentative D call: TRBD1 (6 bases). There are 16 residues in the CDR3. The V gene lost 1 base and the J gene lost 0 bases, with 11 bases spanning the gap. Germline-derived CDR1 and CDR2 are SEHNR and FQNEAQ (reference sequence). CDR3 DNA: TGTGCCAGCAGCTTAGAAGGGGGTCGCAGCACAGATACGCAGTATTTT. This codes for CASSLEGGRSTDTQYF.

The chain joins TRBV11-3 to TRBJ2-3; 7 bases fit TRBD1. The CDR3 loop spans 13 amino acids. Germline loops: CDR1 SGHNT, CDR2 YENEEA. Trimming cost V 1 base and J 6 bases; bases outside gene matches: 1. CDR3 sequence reads: CASSLVGGDTQYF. The DNA of the CDR3 is TGTGCCAGCAGCTTAGTAGGGGGCGATACGCAGTATTTT.

This clone has a count of ten or more. The V call is TRBV10-3, the J call TRBJ1-2; TRBD1 matches at 10 bases. Looked up from germline, CDR1 is ENHRY and CDR2 is SYGVKD. There are 15 residues in the CDR3. V shed 11 bases and J 4 bases; nucleotides not matched to a gene: 13. In DNA, the CDR3 is TGTGCCCTAACTACCCCGGGACAGGGGAGCTATGGCTACACCTTC. It specifies CALTTPGQGSYGYTF.

The rearrangement joins TRBV19 to TRBJ1-1, with 7 bases lining up with TRBD1. The germline V gene encodes CDR1 LNHDA and CDR2 SQIVND (reference sequence). CDR3 size: 14 residues. V dropped 3 bases and J dropped 5; count of bases not matched to a gene: 6. Here the CDR3 DNA reads TGTGCCAGTAGTATGGAAAGGGGGCGGACTGAAGCTTTCTTT. Translating it yields CASSMERGRTEAFF.

The chain is built from TRBV5-1 and TRBJ2-7, with 12 bases that match TRBD2. In germline, CDR1 is SGHRS, CDR2 YFSETQ. V lost 0 bases and J lost 4; bases outside the gene matches: 2. The CDR3 has 15 amino acids. The CDR3 DNA follows: TGCGCCAGCAGCTTGGAGGGGACTAGCGGGTACGAGCAGTACTTC. Translated: CASSLEGTSGYEQYF. The full variable domain, rest sourced from reference TRBV5-1 and TRBJ2-7, is KAGVTQTPRYLIKTRGQQVTLSCSPISGHRSVSWYQQTPGQGLQFLFEYFSETQRNKGNFPGRFSGRQFSNSRSEMNVSTLELGDSALYLCASSLEGTSGYEQYFGPGTRLTVT.

V usage is TRBV5-5 and J usage is TRBJ2-5; D gene unclear. V lost 5 bases and J lost 3, with 2 bases in between. CDR3 size: 10 residues. The germline CDR1 and CDR2 sequences are SGHKS and YYEKEE (reference sequence). The CDR3 reads CASSKETQYF. The DNA for the CDR3 is TGTGCCAGCAGTAAAGAGACCCAGTACTTC. Variable domain in full (rest from reference TRBV5-5 and TRBJ2-5): DAGVTQSPTHLIKTRGQQVTLRCSPISGHKSVSWYQQVLGQGPQFIFQYYEKEERGRGNFPDRFSARQFPNYSSELNVNALLLGDSALYLCASSKETQYFGPGTRLLVL.

This chain links TRBV18 with TRBJ2-2; D unresolved. CDR1 and CDR2 (germline): KGHSH, LQKENI. The germline V and J ends were trimmed by 2 bases and 3 bases, with 10 bases remaining between them. The length of the CDR3 is 15 residues. In DNA, the CDR3 is TGTGCCAGCTCACCAGCGCCCTCGGACACCGGGGAGCTGTTTTTT. It encodes CASSPAPSDTGELFF.

The V and J genes are TRBV5-1 and TRBJ2-7; possible D gene TRBD2, 6 bases. V was trimmed by 2 bases and J by 7 bases, leaving 16 bases between them. Germline V CDR1 and CDR2: SGHRS, YFSETQ. CDR3 length: 14 residues. DNA of the CDR3: TGCGCCAGCAGCTTAACGGGACTCTCGCCGGAGCAGTACTTC. Translation: CASSLTGLSPEQYF.

The chain uses TRBV9 and TRBJ1-2; D unresolved. The V gene lost 3 bases and the J gene lost 0 bases, with 6 bases spanning the gap. Germline V gene sequence: CDR1 SGDLS, CDR2 YYNGEE. This CDR3 is 13 amino acids long. The CDR3 DNA is TGTGCCAGCAGCGCACAGCCTAACTATGGCTACACCTTC. Its translation: CASSAQPNYGYTF.

About this clone: One junction end disagrees with the germline gene, perhaps due to a read error. This CDR3 is CASSEGTAGQETQYF. The CDR3 coding sequence is TGTGCCAGCAGCGAAGGTACAGCGGGGCAAGAGACCCAGTACTTC. This chain links TRBV6-1 with TRBJ2-5, with TRBD2 matching 7 bases. CDR3 size: 15 residues. The germline gives CDR1 MNHNS, CDR2 SASEGT.